A selection of T cell receptor beta chains follows, all from one sample in a study of T-cell memory formation after mild COVID-19. MiXCR, applied by TCRdb to the 5' RACE reads, yields one record per CDR3 protein. The sample lists about 410,000 distinct CDR3 sequences, around 22% occurring once. The sample consisted of PBMCs or a T cell subset sorted from them (not recorded which). All receptors derive from an adult woman who had mild COVID-19 (a few samples of this study predate the infection). Cell type and time point are not known. Both conserved end residues are part of each CDR3. The D gene is left open where the match is weak. Clone size, where shown, is once, few, many, or a class for clones that have expanded.

CDR3 DNA: TGTGCCAGCAGCCTACAGGGCTCAGAGACCGGGGAGCTGTTTTTT; CDR3 protein: CASSLQGSETGELFF; V gene: TRBV11-3; clone size: few; D gene: -; J gene: TRBJ2-2
CDR3 DNA: TGTGCCAGCAGCTACTCGACTAGCCCCCTCACCGGGGAGCTGTTTTTT; CDR3 protein: CASSYSTSPLTGELFF; V gene: TRBV5-8; clone size: once; D gene: TRBD2; J gene: TRBJ2-2
CDR3 DNA: TGTGCCAGCAGCTTAGAATACCGGGACACTAACACCGGGGAGCTGTTTTTT; CDR3 protein: CASSLEYRDTNTGELFF; V gene: TRBV7-9; clone size: once; D gene: -; J gene: TRBJ2-2
CDR3 DNA: TGTGCCAGCAGCTCCCAACGGACAGGGAGGGAGACCCAGTACTTC; CDR3 protein: CASSSQRTGRETQYF; V gene: TRBV7-2; clone size: few; D gene: TRBD1; J gene: TRBJ2-5
CDR3 DNA: TGTGCCAGCAGCCGACGAACGGGGCCGAGAGATACGCAGTATTTT; CDR3 protein: CASSRRTGPRDTQYF; V gene: TRBV3-1; clone size: -; D gene: -; J gene: TRBJ2-3
CDR3 DNA: TGCAGTGCTACCCCAGCGGCGGGAGGCTCCTACGAGCAGTACTTC; CDR3 protein: CSATPAAGGSYEQYF; V gene: TRBV20-1; clone size: -; D gene: TRBD2; J gene: TRBJ2-7
CDR3 DNA: TGCAGTGCTATCCCTCGTCGGGGGGTAGATAACACCGGGGAGCTGTTTTTT; CDR3 protein: CSAIPRRGVDNTGELFF; V gene: TRBV20-1; clone size: -; D gene: TRBD2; J gene: TRBJ2-2
CDR3 DNA: TGCGCCAGCAGAAAACGAATGGAGACCCAGTACTTC; CDR3 protein: CASRKRMETQYF; V gene: TRBV5-1; clone size: few; D gene: -; J gene: TRBJ2-5
CDR3 DNA: TGTGCCAGCAGCTACGGACAGGGGTCCAATTCACCCCTCCACTTT; CDR3 protein: CASSYGQGSNSPLHF; V gene: TRBV7-9; clone size: -; D gene: TRBD1; J gene: TRBJ1-6
CDR3 DNA: TGCGCCAGCAGCTCTAATCCAGGGGGAAAGGAGCAGTTCTTC; CDR3 protein: CASSSNPGGKEQFF; V gene: TRBV4-1; clone size: -; D gene: TRBD1; J gene: TRBJ2-1
CDR3 DNA: TGTGCCAGCAGCTCACAGGCAAACCAAGAGACCCAGTACTTC; CDR3 protein: CASSSQANQETQYF; V gene: TRBV5-6; clone size: many; D gene: -; J gene: TRBJ2-5
CDR3 DNA: TGTGCCAGCAGCCCCAGGGGTACGGGCACCGGGGAGCTGTTTTTT; CDR3 protein: CASSPRGTGTGELFF; V gene: TRBV7-9; clone size: -; D gene: -; J gene: TRBJ2-2
CDR3 DNA: TGTGCCAGCAGCCAAACTAGACAGGGGTTCTACGAGCAGTACTTC; CDR3 protein: CASSQTRQGFYEQYF; V gene: TRBV3-1; clone size: few; D gene: TRBD1; J gene: TRBJ2-7
CDR3 DNA: TGTGCCAGCGTGGACTTTTACGAGCAGTACTTC; CDR3 protein: CASVDFYEQYF; V gene: TRBV6-1; clone size: few; D gene: -; J gene: TRBJ2-7
CDR3 DNA: TGTGCCAGCAGCGTTACTAGCGGGAGCTACAATGAGCAGTTCTTC; CDR3 protein: CASSVTSGSYNEQFF; V gene: TRBV7-9; clone size: few; D gene: TRBD2; J gene: TRBJ2-1
CDR3 DNA: TGTGCCAGCAGCAAGCCCCACGGAGAGTTTACTTGCGGGGGGCAAGAGACCCAGTACTTC; CDR3 protein: CASSKPHGEFTCGGQETQYF; V gene: TRBV21-1; clone size: few; D gene: -; J gene: TRBJ2-5
CDR3 DNA: TGTGCCAGCTCACCCCGGAGGTCTGCTGGGGCCTCTGGGGCCAACGTCCTGACTTTC; CDR3 protein: CASSPRRSAGASGANVLTF; V gene: TRBV18; clone size: -; D gene: -; J gene: TRBJ2-6
CDR3 DNA: TGCGCCAGCAGCCACGACAGGGACAGGGGCCTTCAGTACTTC; CDR3 protein: CASSHDRDRGLQYF; V gene: TRBV4-3; clone size: -; D gene: TRBD1; J gene: TRBJ2-7
CDR3 DNA: TGTGCCAGCAGCTTGGAGAAGGGAGTCAACTATGGCTACACCTTC; CDR3 protein: CASSLEKGVNYGYTF; V gene: TRBV5-4; clone size: medium-sized; D gene: -; J gene: TRBJ1-2
CDR3 DNA: TGTGCCAGCAGCACGCGGACTAGCGGGAACTACAATGAGCAGTTCTTC; CDR3 protein: CASSTRTSGNYNEQFF; V gene: TRBV11-2; clone size: -; D gene: TRBD2; J gene: TRBJ2-1
CDR3 DNA: TGTGCCAGCAGTGCGGGCCAGGGAGGACTTAAGGATGAGCAGTTCTTC; CDR3 protein: CASSAGQGGLKDEQFF; V gene: TRBV2; clone size: -; D gene: -; J gene: TRBJ2-1
CDR3 DNA: TGTGCCAGCAAAACTACAGGGTCCACTAACTATGGCTACACCTTC; CDR3 protein: CASKTTGSTNYGYTF; V gene: TRBV12-3/TRBV12-4; clone size: few; D gene: -; J gene: TRBJ1-2
CDR3 DNA: TGTGCCAGCAGCCATGGGGGACTAGGGGTAAACGAGCAGTACTTC; CDR3 protein: CASSHGGLGVNEQYF; V gene: TRBV3-1; clone size: few; D gene: TRBD2; J gene: TRBJ2-7
CDR3 DNA: TGTGCCAGCAGTTACTCGGGGACTTATTACAATGAGCAGTTCTTC; CDR3 protein: CASSYSGTYYNEQFF; V gene: TRBV6-2/TRBV6-3; clone size: few; D gene: -; J gene: TRBJ2-1
CDR3 DNA: TGTGCCATCAGTGGCCGGGACGGCATCTCCTACGAGCAGTACTTC; CDR3 protein: CAISGRDGISYEQYF; V gene: TRBV10-3; clone size: -; D gene: -; J gene: TRBJ2-7
CDR3 DNA: TGTGCCAGCAAGCGTTCAACTAATGAAAAACTGTTTTTT; CDR3 protein: CASKRSTNEKLFF; V gene: TRBV12-3/TRBV12-4; clone size: many; D gene: -; J gene: TRBJ1-4
CDR3 DNA: TGTGCCAGCTCACCACCCGCCAGTAACGAGCAGTACTTC; CDR3 protein: CASSPPASNEQYF; V gene: TRBV18; clone size: few; D gene: -; J gene: TRBJ2-7
CDR3 DNA: TGCGCCAGCAGTTACACTCTAGCGTTAGCTAGAGATACGCAGTATTTT; CDR3 protein: CASSYTLALARDTQYF; V gene: TRBV5-1; clone size: many; D gene: -; J gene: TRBJ2-3
CDR3 DNA: TGTGCCACCAGTGATCGTGGACAGGGGAATCTTGGGGAGCTGTTTTTT; CDR3 protein: CATSDRGQGNLGELFF; V gene: TRBV24-1; clone size: -; D gene: TRBD1; J gene: TRBJ2-2
CDR3 DNA: TGTGCCAGCAGCCTAAGAAGGGGGCTAGCAGATACGCAGTATTTT; CDR3 protein: CASSLRRGLADTQYF; V gene: TRBV7-9; clone size: -; D gene: TRBD1; J gene: TRBJ2-3
CDR3 DNA: TGTGCCAGCAGCTTAACGTCCACCGGGGAGCTGTTTTTT; CDR3 protein: CASSLTSTGELFF; V gene: TRBV7-3; clone size: -; D gene: -; J gene: TRBJ2-2
CDR3 DNA: TGTGCCAGCAGCATACGGACAGGGGGCGGCGATACGCAGTATTTT; CDR3 protein: CASSIRTGGGDTQYF; V gene: TRBV7-9; clone size: few; D gene: TRBD1; J gene: TRBJ2-3
CDR3 DNA: TGCGCCAGCAGCCAACAGGGGGCCTCCTACAATGAGCAGTTCTTC; CDR3 protein: CASSQQGASYNEQFF; V gene: TRBV5-1; clone size: -; D gene: TRBD1; J gene: TRBJ2-1
CDR3 DNA: TGTGCCAGCAGCAGAGGACTAGCGGGGGGGGAGAATGAGCAGTTCTTC; CDR3 protein: CASSRGLAGGENEQFF; V gene: TRBV9; clone size: -; D gene: TRBD2; J gene: TRBJ2-1
CDR3 DNA: TGTGCCAGCACCTTCTCACAGGCGGGCAATGAGCAGTTCTTC; CDR3 protein: CASTFSQAGNEQFF; V gene: TRBV7-2; clone size: few; D gene: -; J gene: TRBJ2-1
CDR3 DNA: TGCAGCGTCCTAGCGGGAGCGTGGTCCTACGAGCAGTACTTC; CDR3 protein: CSVLAGAWSYEQYF; V gene: TRBV29-1; clone size: -; D gene: TRBD2; J gene: TRBJ2-7
CDR3 DNA: TGCAGTGGGGGGAGAGGGGTGGATGGCTACACCTTC; CDR3 protein: CSGGRGVDGYTF; V gene: TRBV20-1; clone size: -; D gene: -; J gene: TRBJ1-2
CDR3 DNA: TGTGCCAGCACCCCAGGCCTGTCCAATCAGCCCCAGCATTTT; CDR3 protein: CASTPGLSNQPQHF; V gene: TRBV12-3/TRBV12-4; clone size: -; D gene: -; J gene: TRBJ1-5
CDR3 DNA: TGCAGTGCTAGCCTTGGCCACCCGTGGGGCTTGGGACGGTTGAACACTGAAGCTTTCTTT; CDR3 protein: CSASLGHPWGLGRLNTEAFF; V gene: TRBV20-1; clone size: -; D gene: -; J gene: TRBJ1-1
CDR3 DNA: TGTGCCAGCAGCTCCTACAGGGACTACGAGCAGTACTTC; CDR3 protein: CASSSYRDYEQYF; V gene: TRBV7-6; clone size: -; D gene: -; J gene: TRBJ2-7
CDR3 DNA: TGCAGTGCTTCAGCAACACTTACCGCCCTCTACGAGCAGTACTTC; CDR3 protein: CSASATLTALYEQYF; V gene: TRBV20-1; clone size: few; D gene: -; J gene: TRBJ2-7
CDR3 DNA: TGCAGTGCTAGACCCTGGGACAGGGCCACCGTGTACATTCAGTACTTC; CDR3 protein: CSARPWDRATVYIQYF; V gene: TRBV20-1; clone size: -; D gene: TRBD1; J gene: TRBJ2-4
CDR3 DNA: TGCAGTGCTCCTGAAACTAGAACGAGCTCCTACGAGCAGTACTTC; CDR3 protein: CSAPETRTSSYEQYF; V gene: TRBV20-1; clone size: -; D gene: -; J gene: TRBJ2-7
CDR3 DNA: TGTGCCAGCAGCTTGAGCCCCGGCGGAGAGACCCAGTACTTC; CDR3 protein: CASSLSPGGETQYF; V gene: TRBV5-5; clone size: -; D gene: -; J gene: TRBJ2-5
CDR3 DNA: TGTGCCAGCAGCTTAACTCCGGGACTAGCGGGGGGGCCTATCGACAATGAGCAGTTCTTC; CDR3 protein: CASSLTPGLAGGPIDNEQFF; V gene: TRBV7-6; clone size: -; D gene: TRBD2; J gene: TRBJ2-1
CDR3 DNA: TGTGCCATCAGTGAGTCCGCGGTAGCGGGAAATACGCAGTATTTT; CDR3 protein: CAISESAVAGNTQYF; V gene: TRBV10-3; clone size: -; D gene: TRBD2; J gene: TRBJ2-3
CDR3 DNA: TGTGCCAGCAGCTTAGGACTAGCGGCCGGAAACATTCAGTACTTC; CDR3 protein: CASSLGLAAGNIQYF; V gene: TRBV11-3; clone size: few; D gene: TRBD2; J gene: TRBJ2-4
CDR3 DNA: TGTGCCAGCAGCGTAGTGGCCGGGAACACCGGGGAGCTGTTTTTT; CDR3 protein: CASSVVAGNTGELFF; V gene: TRBV9; clone size: -; D gene: -; J gene: TRBJ2-2
CDR3 DNA: TGTGCCAGCAGCTTAGCATCGGCGAGTGAAGCTTTCTTT; CDR3 protein: CASSLASASEAFF; V gene: TRBV7-2; clone size: -; D gene: -; J gene: TRBJ1-1
CDR3 DNA: TGTGCCAGCAACAGCCTGCCCGGAGATACGCAGTATTTT; CDR3 protein: CASNSLPGDTQYF; V gene: TRBV2; clone size: -; D gene: -; J gene: TRBJ2-3
CDR3 DNA: TGTGCCAGCAGGATGGGACCGAGCGTGGGACCCCTCCACTTT; CDR3 protein: CASRMGPSVGPLHF; V gene: TRBV3-1; clone size: -; D gene: -; J gene: TRBJ1-6
CDR3 DNA: TGTGCCAGCAGGCGAGCGGGGGGCCAAGAGACCCAGTACTTC; CDR3 protein: CASRRAGGQETQYF; V gene: TRBV7-9; clone size: few; D gene: TRBD2; J gene: TRBJ2-5
CDR3 DNA: TGCGCCAGCAGCTTGGCCGAGGCAGATACTAGCGGGGCGACAGATACGCAGTATTTT; CDR3 protein: CASSLAEADTSGATDTQYF; V gene: TRBV5-1; clone size: -; D gene: TRBD2; J gene: TRBJ2-3